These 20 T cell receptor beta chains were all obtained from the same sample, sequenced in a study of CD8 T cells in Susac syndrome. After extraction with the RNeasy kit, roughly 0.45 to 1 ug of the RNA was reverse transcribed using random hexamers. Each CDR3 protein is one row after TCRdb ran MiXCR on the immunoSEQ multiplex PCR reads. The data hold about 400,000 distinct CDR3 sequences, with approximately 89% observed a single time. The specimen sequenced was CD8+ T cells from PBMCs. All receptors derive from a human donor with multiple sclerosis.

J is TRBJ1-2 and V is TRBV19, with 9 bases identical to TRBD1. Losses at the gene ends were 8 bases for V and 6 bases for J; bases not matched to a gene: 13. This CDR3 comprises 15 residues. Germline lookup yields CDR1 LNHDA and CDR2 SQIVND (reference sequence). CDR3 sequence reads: CASWAGTGFIDGYTF. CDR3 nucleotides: TGTGCCAGTTGGGCCGGGACAGGGTTTATTGATGGCTACACCTTC.

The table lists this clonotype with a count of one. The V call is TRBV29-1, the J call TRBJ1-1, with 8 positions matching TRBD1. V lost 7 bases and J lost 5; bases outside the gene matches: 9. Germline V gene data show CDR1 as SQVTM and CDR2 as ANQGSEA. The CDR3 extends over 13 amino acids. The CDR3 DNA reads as TGCAGCGGCATGGACAGGGCTTGGACTGAAGCTTTCTTT. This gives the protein CSGMDRAWTEAFF.

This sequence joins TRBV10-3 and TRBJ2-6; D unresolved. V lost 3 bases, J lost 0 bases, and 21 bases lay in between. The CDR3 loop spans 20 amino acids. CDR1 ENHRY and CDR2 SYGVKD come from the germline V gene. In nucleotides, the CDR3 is TGTGCCATCAGTGATTTTCTTGTAGTTAGGGTAGGCTCTGGGGCCAACGTCCTGACTTTC. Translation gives CAISDFLVVRVGSGANVLTF.

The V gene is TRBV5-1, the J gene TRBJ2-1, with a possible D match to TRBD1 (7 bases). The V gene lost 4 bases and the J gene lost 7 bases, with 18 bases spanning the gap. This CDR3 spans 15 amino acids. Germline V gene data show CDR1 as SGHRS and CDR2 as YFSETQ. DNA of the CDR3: TGCGCCAGCAGCGTGGAGGGGGCGCTGGGAAATGAGCAGTTCTTC. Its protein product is CASSVEGALGNEQFF.

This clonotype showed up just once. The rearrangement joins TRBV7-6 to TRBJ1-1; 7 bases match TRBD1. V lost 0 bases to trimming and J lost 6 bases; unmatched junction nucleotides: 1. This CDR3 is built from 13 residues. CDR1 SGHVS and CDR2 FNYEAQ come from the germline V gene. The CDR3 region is CASSLAGQAEAFF. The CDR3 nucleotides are TGTGCCAGCAGCTTAGCCGGACAGGCTGAAGCTTTCTTT.

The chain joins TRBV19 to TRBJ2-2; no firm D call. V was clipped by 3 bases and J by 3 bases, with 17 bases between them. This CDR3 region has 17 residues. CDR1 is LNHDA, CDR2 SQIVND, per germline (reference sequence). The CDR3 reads CASSISLVRTDTGELFF. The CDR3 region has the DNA TGTGCCAGTAGTATCTCATTGGTCAGAACGGACACCGGGGAGCTGTTTTTT.

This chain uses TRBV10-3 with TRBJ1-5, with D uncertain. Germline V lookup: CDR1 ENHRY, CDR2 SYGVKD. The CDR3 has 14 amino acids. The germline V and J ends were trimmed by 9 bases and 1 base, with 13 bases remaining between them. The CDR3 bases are TGTGCCATACGACCGAGTTTGAGCAATCAGCCCCAGCATTTT. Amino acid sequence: CAIRPSLSNQPQHF.

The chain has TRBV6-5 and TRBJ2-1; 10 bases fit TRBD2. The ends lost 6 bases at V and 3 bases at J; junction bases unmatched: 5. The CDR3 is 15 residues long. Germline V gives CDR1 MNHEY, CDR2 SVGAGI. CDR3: CASSPASGSYNEQFF. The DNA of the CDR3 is TGTGCCAGCAGCCCGGCTAGCGGGAGCTACAATGAGCAGTTCTTC.

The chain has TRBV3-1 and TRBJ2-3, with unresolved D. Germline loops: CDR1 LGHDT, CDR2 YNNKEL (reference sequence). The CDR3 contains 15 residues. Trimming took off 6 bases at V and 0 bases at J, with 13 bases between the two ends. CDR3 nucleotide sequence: TGTGCCAGCAGTCTAGATACGGGCAGCACAGATACGCAGTATTTT. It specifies CASSLDTGSTDTQYF.

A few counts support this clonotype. This CDR3 reads CASRTGGDGYTF. The CDR3 nucleotides are TGTGCCAGTAGGACAGGGGGCGATGGCTACACCTTC. This chain links TRBV19 with TRBJ1-2; 10 bases match TRBD1. Trimming removed 6 bases from V and 6 bases from J; junction bases left unmatched: 1. This CDR3 spans 12 amino acids. In germline, CDR1 is LNHDA, CDR2 SQIVND (reference sequence).

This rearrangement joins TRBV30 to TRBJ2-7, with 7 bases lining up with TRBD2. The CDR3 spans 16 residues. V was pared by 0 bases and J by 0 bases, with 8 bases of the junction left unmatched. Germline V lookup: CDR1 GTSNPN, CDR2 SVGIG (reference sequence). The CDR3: CAWSVFREGSSYEQYF. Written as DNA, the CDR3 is TGTGCCTGGAGTGTTTTTAGGGAGGGTTCCTCCTACGAGCAGTACTTC.

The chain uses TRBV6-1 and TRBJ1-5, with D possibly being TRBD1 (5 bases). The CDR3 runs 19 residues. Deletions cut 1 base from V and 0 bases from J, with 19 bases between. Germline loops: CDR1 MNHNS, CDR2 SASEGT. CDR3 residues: CASSEGIWVGANSNQPQHF. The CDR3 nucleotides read TGTGCCAGCAGTGAAGGAATATGGGTAGGGGCAAATAGCAATCAGCCCCAGCATTTT.

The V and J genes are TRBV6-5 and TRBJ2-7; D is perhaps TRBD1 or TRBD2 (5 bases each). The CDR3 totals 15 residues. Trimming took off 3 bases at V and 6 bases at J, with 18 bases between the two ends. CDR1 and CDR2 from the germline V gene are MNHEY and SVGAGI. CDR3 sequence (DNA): TGTGCCAGCAGTTATTCGTCAGGGACCATCGGCGAGCAGTACTTC. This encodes CASSYSSGTIGEQYF.

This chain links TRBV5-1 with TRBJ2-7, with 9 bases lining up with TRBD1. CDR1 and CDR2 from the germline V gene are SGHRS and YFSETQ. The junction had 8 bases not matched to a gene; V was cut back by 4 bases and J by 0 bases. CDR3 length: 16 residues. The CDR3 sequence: CASSAGLDRGSYEQYF. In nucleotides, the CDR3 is TGCGCCAGCAGCGCGGGGTTGGACAGGGGCTCCTACGAGCAGTACTTC.

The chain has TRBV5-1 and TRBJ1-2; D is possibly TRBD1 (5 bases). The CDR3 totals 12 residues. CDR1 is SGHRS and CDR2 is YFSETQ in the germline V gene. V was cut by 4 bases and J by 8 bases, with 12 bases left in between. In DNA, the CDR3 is TGCGCCAGCAGCGTAGACAGTTACGGCTACACCTTC. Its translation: CASSVDSYGYTF.

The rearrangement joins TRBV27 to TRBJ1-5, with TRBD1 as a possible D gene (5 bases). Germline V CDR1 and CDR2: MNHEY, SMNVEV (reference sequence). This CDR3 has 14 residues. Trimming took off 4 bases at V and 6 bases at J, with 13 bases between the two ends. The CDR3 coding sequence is TGTGCCAGCAGTTGGGGCCAGTATTTTCAGCCCCAGCATTTT. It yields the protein CASSWGQYFQPQHF.

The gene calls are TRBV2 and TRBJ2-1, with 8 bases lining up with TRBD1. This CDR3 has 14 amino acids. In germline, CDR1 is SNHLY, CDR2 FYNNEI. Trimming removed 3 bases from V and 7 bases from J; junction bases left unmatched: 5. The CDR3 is CASSEWTGRNEQFF. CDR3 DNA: TGTGCCAGCAGTGAGTGGACAGGGAGGAATGAGCAGTTCTTC.

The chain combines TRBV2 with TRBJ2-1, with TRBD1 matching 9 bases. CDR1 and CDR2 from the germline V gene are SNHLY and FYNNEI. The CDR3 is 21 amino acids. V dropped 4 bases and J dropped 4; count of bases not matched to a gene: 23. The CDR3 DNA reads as TGTGCCAGCAGTGTAAGTCTGCGGGACAGGGAATCGAAGCCTTCTTACAATGAGCAGTTCTTC. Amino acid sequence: CASSVSLRDRESKPSYNEQFF.

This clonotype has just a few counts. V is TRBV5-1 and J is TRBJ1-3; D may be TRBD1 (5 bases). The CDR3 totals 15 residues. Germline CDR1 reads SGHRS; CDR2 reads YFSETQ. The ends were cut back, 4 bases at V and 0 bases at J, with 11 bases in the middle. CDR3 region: CASSDGTGSGNTIYF. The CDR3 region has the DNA TGCGCCAGCAGCGACGGGACGGGCTCTGGAAACACCATATATTTT.

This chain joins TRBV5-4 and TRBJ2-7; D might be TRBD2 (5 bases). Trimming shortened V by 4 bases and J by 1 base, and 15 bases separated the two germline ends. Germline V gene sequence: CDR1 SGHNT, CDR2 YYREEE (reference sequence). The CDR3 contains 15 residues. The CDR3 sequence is CASSGGPVGSYEQYF. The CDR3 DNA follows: TGTGCCAGCAGCGGAGGTCCGGTGGGATCCTACGAGCAGTACTTC.